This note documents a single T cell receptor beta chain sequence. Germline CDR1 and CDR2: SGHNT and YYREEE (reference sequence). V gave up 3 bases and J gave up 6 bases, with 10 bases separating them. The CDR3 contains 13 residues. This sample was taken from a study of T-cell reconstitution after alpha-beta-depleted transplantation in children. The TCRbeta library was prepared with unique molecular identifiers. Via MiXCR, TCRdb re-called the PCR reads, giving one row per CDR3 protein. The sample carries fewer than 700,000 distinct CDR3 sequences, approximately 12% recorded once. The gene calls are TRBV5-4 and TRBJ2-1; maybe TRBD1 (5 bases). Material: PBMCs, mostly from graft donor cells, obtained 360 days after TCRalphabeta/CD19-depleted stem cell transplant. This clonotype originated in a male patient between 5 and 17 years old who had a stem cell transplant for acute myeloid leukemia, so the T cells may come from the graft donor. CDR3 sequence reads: CASSSSQVNEQFF. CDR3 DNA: TGTGCCAGCAGCTCTTCACAGGTCAATGAGCAGTTCTTC.